A single sample gave rise to the 12 T cell receptor beta chains below, sequenced in a study of monozygotic twins with inflammatory bowel disease. TCRdb derives one entry per CDR3 protein from the 5' RACE reads, leaving out DNA. The sample is made up of about 160,000 distinct CDR3 sequences, and the top ten hold over 2.5% of it. The sequenced sample consisted of blood. The source is a human donor with ulcerative colitis or Crohn's disease, or a healthy co-twin of an affected twin (not recorded which).

The chain is built from TRBV15 and TRBJ2-2; without DNA, the TCRdb call of TRBD1 cannot be checked. This CDR3 spans 16 amino acids. Germline assignment: CDR1 LNHNV and CDR2 YYDKDF (reference sequence). The CDR3 is CATKGQGRRGTGELFF.

The chain combines TRBV24-1 with TRBJ2-1. Germline CDR1 and CDR2: KGHDR and SFDVKD. The CDR3 has 15 residues. CDR3: CATSDLQVTDNEQFF.

The rearrangement joins TRBV12-3 or TRBV12-4 to TRBJ1-5; TCRdb's D gene call, TRBD1, goes unchecked for lack of DNA. The CDR3 is made up of 16 amino acids. The CDR3 reads CASSSTGIFSNQPQHF.

The V and J genes are TRBV28 and TRBJ1-5; TCRdb gives TRBD1 as the D gene, but with no DNA this cannot be confirmed. The CDR3 spans 13 residues. Looked up from germline, CDR1 is MDHEN and CDR2 is SYDVKM. The CDR3 spells CASSPDTFLAQHF.

The chain couples TRBV4-1 to TRBJ1-5. Germline lookup yields CDR1 MGHRA and CDR2 YSYEKL. The CDR3 length is 13 residues. The CDR3 sequence is CASSQVRSQPQHF.

The chain uses TRBV28 and TRBJ1-1; TCRdb outputs TRBD1, but without DNA this stays unchecked. The CDR3 has 15 residues. The V gene's germline CDR1 is MDHEN and CDR2 SYDVKM. The CDR3 region is CASISPRGGWTEAFF.

The chain recombines TRBV2 with TRBJ2-7; the D call of TRBD1 rests on TCRdb alone, since no DNA is present to check it. The V gene's germline CDR1 is SNHLY and CDR2 FYNNEI. The CDR3 has 13 amino acids. CDR3: CASRGTGGWEQYF.

This chain uses TRBV15 with TRBJ2-3. Looked up from germline, CDR1 is LNHNV and CDR2 is YYDKDF (reference sequence). This CDR3 spans 16 amino acids. CDR3 amino acids: CATSRAAASSTDTQYF.

The J gene is TRBJ1-2, the V gene TRBV24-1; TCRdb calls TRBD1, which cannot be checked without DNA. The CDR3 sequence is 14 residues long. Germline assignment: CDR1 KGHDR and CDR2 SFDVKD. CDR3 in amino acids: CATSALDRNYGYTF.

This chain's CDR3 is CASKDRAGGDTEAFF. The chain couples TRBV5-1 to TRBJ1-1; TCRdb indicates TRBD1, and absent DNA this call remains unverified. The CDR3 length is 15 residues. Looked up from germline, CDR1 is SGHRS and CDR2 is YFSETQ.

The chain employs TRBV10-2 and TRBJ2-3; TCRdb gives TRBD2 as the D gene, but with no DNA this cannot be confirmed. CDR1 is WSHSY, CDR2 SAAADI, per germline. The CDR3 consists of 14 residues. CDR3 region: CASSWTSGGDTQYF.

The chain is built from TRBV5-1 and TRBJ2-3; lacking DNA, the TRBD2 call made by TCRdb goes unchecked. The CDR3 length is 16 residues. Germline V CDR1 and CDR2: SGHRS, YFSETQ. The CDR3 sequence: CASSFGTGTSADTQYF.